This T cell receptor (beta chain) was identified in a study of blood T cell repertoires in COVID-19. Study at large: Sites across the United States, Italy and Spain contributed samples from acute and convalescent COVID-19. PBMCs, B-cell-depleted T cells, or T cells provided the cDNA or gDNA that made up the material.

Sequenced by immunoSEQ multiplex PCR; TCRdb stores in-frame clones only, minus some. There are fewer than 300,000 clones in the sample; 84% occur only once, and roughly 8.6% lies in the top ten. V gave up 4 bases and J gave up 2 bases; unmatched junction bases: 0. Germline CDR1 reads MGHDK; CDR2 reads SYGVNS. The CDR3 loop spans 13 amino acids. The chain links TRBV25-1 to TRBJ2-7; 9 nucleotides line up with TRBD2. Sequencing was carried out using peripheral blood. The clonotype was recovered from a human donor in a cohort sampled during active COVID-19. This CDR3 reads CASSASGAYEQYF. As DNA, the CDR3 is TGTGCCAGCAGTGCTAGCGGGGCCTACGAGCAGTACTTC.